The rows below give T cell receptor beta chains drawn from one sample of a study of cytomegalovirus exposure and HLA in healthy donors. TCRdb's copy holds only in-frame clones and misses some; the assay was immunoSEQ multiplex PCR. Among about 93,000 clones, under 85% were seen once, and the ten largest hold 3% to 3.5%. Source material: PBMCs. All receptors come from a woman aged 35 to 49 in good health and CMV-seronegative. The CDR3 runs from the conserved cysteine through the conserved F or W. Fields, in order: CDR3 DNA, CDR3 protein, clone size, D gene, J gene, V gene. D genes are given only for firm matches. Size tells how often a clone was seen (once, few, many) or the class of an expanded clone, and some rows leave it out.

CDR3nt: TGTGCCAGCAGTTCCTTCGAGGGCGAGCAGTTCTTC
CDR3aa: CASSSFEGEQFF
abundance: -
d_gene: -
j_gene: TRBJ2-1
v_gene: TRBV6-5

CDR3nt: TGCAGCGTTACTTCCGGGGACACCATATATTTT
CDR3aa: CSVTSGDTIYF
abundance: -
d_gene: -
j_gene: TRBJ1-3
v_gene: TRBV29-1

CDR3nt: TGTGCCAGCAGTGAAAGGACAGGGGGCATCGGGGAGCTGTTTTTT
CDR3aa: CASSERTGGIGELFF
abundance: -
d_gene: TRBD1
j_gene: TRBJ2-2
v_gene: TRBV6-4

CDR3nt: TGTGCCAGCAGCTTAGTCAGGGGGGAAGGCCCTGAAGCTTTCTTT
CDR3aa: CASSLVRGEGPEAFF
abundance: -
d_gene: TRBD1
j_gene: TRBJ1-1
v_gene: TRBV7-9

CDR3nt: TGTGCCAGCAGTTTACCTGGACAGGGTGCTGTGGAGCAGTACTTC
CDR3aa: CASSLPGQGAVEQYF
abundance: -
d_gene: TRBD1
j_gene: TRBJ2-7
v_gene: TRBV28

CDR3nt: TGTGCCCTAGACGAGGGGGTTGCCACTGAAGCTTTCTTT
CDR3aa: CALDEGVATEAFF
abundance: -
d_gene: -
j_gene: TRBJ1-1
v_gene: TRBV6-1

CDR3nt: TGTGCCAGCAGCCCACAAGTTGGGAGAAAGACCCAGTACTTC
CDR3aa: CASSPQVGRKTQYF
abundance: -
d_gene: -
j_gene: TRBJ2-5
v_gene: TRBV28

CDR3nt: TGCAGTGCTAGAGTGGGAGGGCCCCAGTACTTC
CDR3aa: CSARVGGPQYF
abundance: -
d_gene: TRBD2
j_gene: TRBJ2-5
v_gene: TRBV20-1

CDR3nt: TGTGCCAGCAGTTTCGTGTGGCACAGGCCTAGCAATCAGCCCCAGCATTTT
CDR3aa: CASSFVWHRPSNQPQHF
abundance: -
d_gene: -
j_gene: TRBJ1-5
v_gene: TRBV28

CDR3nt: TGTGCCAGCAGTTACGGGGACAGGGTATCCCAAGAGACCCAGTACTTC
CDR3aa: CASSYGDRVSQETQYF
abundance: once
d_gene: TRBD1
j_gene: TRBJ2-5
v_gene: TRBV11-3

CDR3nt: TGTGCCAGCCATCTTGGGCGCTCCTACGAGCAGTACTTC
CDR3aa: CASHLGRSYEQYF
abundance: -
d_gene: -
j_gene: TRBJ2-7
v_gene: TRBV28

CDR3nt: TGTGCCAGCAGAGAAGGATGGGCCTCGTACGAGCAGTACTTC
CDR3aa: CASREGWASYEQYF
abundance: -
d_gene: -
j_gene: TRBJ2-7
v_gene: TRBV6-1

CDR3nt: TGTGCCAGCAGCTTTACCGCACAAAAGACCTACGAGCAGTACTTC
CDR3aa: CASSFTAQKTYEQYF
abundance: -
d_gene: -
j_gene: TRBJ2-7
v_gene: TRBV7-2

CDR3nt: TGCGCCAGCAGCTTAGGGACAGGGCTTCAGCCCCAGCATTTT
CDR3aa: CASSLGTGLQPQHF
abundance: -
d_gene: TRBD1
j_gene: TRBJ1-5
v_gene: TRBV5-1

CDR3nt: TGTGCCAGCAGTTCCTGGCAGGGGTCCTACGAGCAGTACTTC
CDR3aa: CASSSWQGSYEQYF
abundance: -
d_gene: -
j_gene: TRBJ2-7
v_gene: TRBV27

CDR3nt: TGTGCCAGCAGTGGCGGACAGGGGATAGATACGCAGTATTTT
CDR3aa: CASSGGQGIDTQYF
abundance: -
d_gene: TRBD1
j_gene: TRBJ2-3
v_gene: TRBV6-4

CDR3nt: TGTGCCAGTAAAAAAGGCGGGAACACTGAAGCTTTCTTT
CDR3aa: CASKKGGNTEAFF
abundance: few
d_gene: -
j_gene: TRBJ1-1
v_gene: TRBV19

CDR3nt: TGTGCCAGCAATGGGGGACTAGCGGGACAAGAGACCCAGTACTTC
CDR3aa: CASNGGLAGQETQYF
abundance: -
d_gene: TRBD2
j_gene: TRBJ2-5
v_gene: TRBV2

CDR3nt: TGTGCCAGTAGTATGGCGGACAGCACTAATGAAAAACTGTTTTTT
CDR3aa: CASSMADSTNEKLFF
abundance: -
d_gene: -
j_gene: TRBJ1-4
v_gene: TRBV19

CDR3nt: TGCAGTGCTCTCATTGAGGAGACCCAGTACTTC
CDR3aa: CSALIEETQYF
abundance: -
d_gene: -
j_gene: TRBJ2-5
v_gene: TRBV20-1

CDR3nt: TGTGCCAGCATCTCAAGTAGGACTAGCGGGAGGGGTGAGCAGTTCTTC
CDR3aa: CASISSRTSGRGEQFF
abundance: -
d_gene: TRBD2
j_gene: TRBJ2-1
v_gene: TRBV28

CDR3nt: TGTGCCAGCAGCCAAGAGGGACAGGGGCTCGAGACCCAGTACTTC
CDR3aa: CASSQEGQGLETQYF
abundance: -
d_gene: TRBD1
j_gene: TRBJ2-5
v_gene: TRBV4-2

CDR3nt: TGCGCCAGCAGCTTGGCCCAGGGCAGCCAAGAGACCCAGTACTTC
CDR3aa: CASSLAQGSQETQYF
abundance: -
d_gene: -
j_gene: TRBJ2-5
v_gene: TRBV5-1

CDR3nt: TGTGCCAGCAGCGTAGGGGCACGATCGGTAATATCTGAAGCTTCCTTT
CDR3aa: CASSVGARSVISEASF
abundance: -
d_gene: -
j_gene: TRBJ1-1
v_gene: TRBV9

CDR3nt: TGTGCCAGCAGTTCCTCTCCGGTCGAGCAGTACTTC
CDR3aa: CASSSSPVEQYF
abundance: -
d_gene: -
j_gene: TRBJ2-7
v_gene: TRBV27

CDR3nt: TGTGCCAGCAGCTCAGTGGGCGGGAGAATACACGAGCAGTACTTC
CDR3aa: CASSSVGGRIHEQYF
abundance: -
d_gene: TRBD2
j_gene: TRBJ2-7
v_gene: TRBV11-2

CDR3nt: TGTGCCAGCAATAGGGGTCAGGAGGAAAAACTGTTTTTT
CDR3aa: CASNRGQEEKLFF
abundance: -
d_gene: -
j_gene: TRBJ1-4
v_gene: TRBV7-2

CDR3nt: TGTGCCTGGAGTGGAAAGGTCGCAGGGGGCAAGGAGACCCAGTACTTC
CDR3aa: CAWSGKVAGGKETQYF
abundance: -
d_gene: TRBD1
j_gene: TRBJ2-5
v_gene: TRBV30

CDR3nt: TGTGCCAGCAGTTACTCAACGGCGGGCTATGGCTACACCTTC
CDR3aa: CASSYSTAGYGYTF
abundance: once
d_gene: -
j_gene: TRBJ1-2
v_gene: TRBV6-6

CDR3nt: TGTGCCAGCAGCGGGGAGGGTGGGACAGGAAATGAAAAACTGTTTTTT
CDR3aa: CASSGEGGTGNEKLFF
abundance: -
d_gene: TRBD1
j_gene: TRBJ1-4
v_gene: TRBV9

CDR3nt: TGTGCCAGCAGTTGGTACATTAGCAATCAGCCCCAGCATTTT
CDR3aa: CASSWYISNQPQHF
abundance: -
d_gene: -
j_gene: TRBJ1-5
v_gene: TRBV2

CDR3nt: TGTGCCAGCAGCTTAGGACTAGCGGGGTACACAGATACGCAGTATTTT
CDR3aa: CASSLGLAGYTDTQYF
abundance: -
d_gene: TRBD2
j_gene: TRBJ2-3
v_gene: TRBV7-9

CDR3nt: TGTGCCTGGAGTGTGGGGGGTCGACAGCCCCAGCATTTT
CDR3aa: CAWSVGGRQPQHF
abundance: -
d_gene: -
j_gene: TRBJ1-5
v_gene: TRBV30

CDR3nt: TGTGCCAGTAGTTTGAGCGGGGCCTCCTACGAGCAGTACTTC
CDR3aa: CASSLSGASYEQYF
abundance: -
d_gene: TRBD2
j_gene: TRBJ2-7
v_gene: TRBV19

CDR3nt: TGTGCCAGCAGCCTCCTAGTAGCGGGAGGCCACGAGCAGTACTTC
CDR3aa: CASSLLVAGGHEQYF
abundance: -
d_gene: TRBD2
j_gene: TRBJ2-7
v_gene: TRBV28

CDR3nt: TGCGCCAGCAGCTTCACCAGGGGTGGCGAGCAGTACTTC
CDR3aa: CASSFTRGGEQYF
abundance: -
d_gene: -
j_gene: TRBJ2-7
v_gene: TRBV4-3

CDR3nt: TGTGCCAGCAGTCGCCGGTCTACGGACGAGCAGTACTTC
CDR3aa: CASSRRSTDEQYF
abundance: once
d_gene: -
j_gene: TRBJ2-7
v_gene: TRBV11-2

CDR3nt: TGTGCCAGCAGCTTGCTAGCGGGAGGAGAGACCCAGTACTTC
CDR3aa: CASSLLAGGETQYF
abundance: -
d_gene: TRBD2
j_gene: TRBJ2-5
v_gene: TRBV5-8

CDR3nt: TGCGCCAGCAGCTTGGTTCAGGGGGCCTTTAGCACAGATACGCAGTATTTT
CDR3aa: CASSLVQGAFSTDTQYF
abundance: -
d_gene: TRBD1
j_gene: TRBJ2-3
v_gene: TRBV5-1

CDR3nt: TGCGCCAGCAGCCAAGACGGCCTAGCGGACTACACAGATACGCAGTATTTT
CDR3aa: CASSQDGLADYTDTQYF
abundance: -
d_gene: TRBD2
j_gene: TRBJ2-3
v_gene: TRBV4-3

CDR3nt: TGTGCCAGCAGCGCAGGACAGGGGCACTATGGCTACACCTTC
CDR3aa: CASSAGQGHYGYTF
abundance: -
d_gene: TRBD1
j_gene: TRBJ1-2
v_gene: TRBV5-4

CDR3nt: TGCGCCAGCGCTGACAGCCCAAATCAGCCCCAGCATTTT
CDR3aa: CASADSPNQPQHF
abundance: once
d_gene: -
j_gene: TRBJ1-5
v_gene: TRBV5-1

CDR3nt: TGTGCCAGCAGCTTACGGTCGGATACGCAGTATTTT
CDR3aa: CASSLRSDTQYF
abundance: -
d_gene: -
j_gene: TRBJ2-3
v_gene: TRBV7-9

CDR3nt: TGTGCCAGCAGCCAACCTACAGGGGTTGGGACCGGGGAGCTGTTTTTT
CDR3aa: CASSQPTGVGTGELFF
abundance: -
d_gene: TRBD1
j_gene: TRBJ2-2
v_gene: TRBV14

CDR3nt: TGCGCCAGCAGCAAACCCCCGGGACTACTCTACAATGAGCAGTTCTTC
CDR3aa: CASSKPPGLLYNEQFF
abundance: -
d_gene: TRBD2
j_gene: TRBJ2-1
v_gene: TRBV5-1

CDR3nt: TGTGCCTGGATAGGGAGTCCCTACAATGAGCAGTTCTTC
CDR3aa: CAWIGSPYNEQFF
abundance: -
d_gene: -
j_gene: TRBJ2-1
v_gene: TRBV30

CDR3nt: TGTGCCAGTAGTATTGCGGGAGGGTACGAGACCCAGTACTTC
CDR3aa: CASSIAGGYETQYF
abundance: -
d_gene: TRBD2
j_gene: TRBJ2-5
v_gene: TRBV19

CDR3nt: TGTGCCAGCAGTCCCGTGAACACCGGGGAGCTGTTTTTT
CDR3aa: CASSPVNTGELFF
abundance: -
d_gene: -
j_gene: TRBJ2-2
v_gene: TRBV27

CDR3nt: TGTGCCAGCAGTTACTCGACGGGGAACACTGAAGCTTTCTTT
CDR3aa: CASSYSTGNTEAFF
abundance: -
d_gene: -
j_gene: TRBJ1-1
v_gene: TRBV6-5

CDR3nt: TGTGCCAGCTCTTTCCCTTCGGCAGGGGGCAAAAACACCATATATTTT
CDR3aa: CASSFPSAGGKNTIYF
abundance: -
d_gene: TRBD1
j_gene: TRBJ1-3
v_gene: TRBV18

CDR3nt: TGTGCCAGCAGCCTTTCGACAGGGACGTTTGGTACGCAGTATTTT
CDR3aa: CASSLSTGTFGTQYF
abundance: once
d_gene: TRBD1
j_gene: TRBJ2-3
v_gene: TRBV28

CDR3nt: TGTGCCAGCAGCCCGCACGCGGACTCCTACGAGCAGTACTTC
CDR3aa: CASSPHADSYEQYF
abundance: few
d_gene: -
j_gene: TRBJ2-7
v_gene: TRBV11-2